These 23 T cell receptor beta chains came from one sample sequenced in a study of shared clonotypes between healthy human individuals. Only in-frame clones appear in the TCRdb table, and some are missing; sequencing was by immunoSEQ multiplex PCR. This table holds approximately 2.5 million clones, 93% found once. What was sequenced was naive CD4+ T cells from PBMCs. Sample subset: CD45RA+ positively selected. Receptors were obtained from a man aged 18-30 years in good health. Some clones in this sample may be carry-over from other donors' samples.

This chain links TRBV5-4 with TRBJ2-1; 10 bases agree with TRBD2. J gave up 8 bases and V 4 bases, and 6 bases lay outside the gene matches. Germline V gene data show CDR1 as SGHNT and CDR2 as YYREEE (reference sequence). The CDR3 has 14 amino acids. The CDR3 region has the DNA TGTGCCAGCAGCCCTAGACTAGCGGGCGATGAGCAGTTCTTC. It codes for CASSPRLAGDEQFF.

This chain uses TRBV7-9 with TRBJ1-2, with D unclear. V lost 1 base and J lost 5, with 14 bases in between. There are 15 residues in the CDR3. The germline gives CDR1 SEHNR, CDR2 FQNEAQ (reference sequence). The CDR3 DNA sequence: TGTGCCAGCAGCTTAGGACCGACTTCTGGGTATGGCTACACCTTC. Encoded protein: CASSLGPTSGYGYTF.

The chain carries TRBV28 and TRBJ2-5; maybe TRBD1 (5 bases). The DNA end is a closer match to TRBJ2-7, so the J assignment may be wrong. The CDR3 runs to 15 residues. Germline V gene data show CDR1 as MDHEN and CDR2 as SYDVKM. The CDR3 DNA is TGTGCCAGCAGTTTCAGAGTAGGGGCAGGCTACGAGCAGTACTTC. It specifies CASSFRVGAGYEQYF.

The chain is built from TRBV7-6 and TRBJ1-1; D uncertain. The CDR3 contains 14 residues. V shed 2 bases and J shed 2 bases, with 9 bases lying between them. The germline gives CDR1 SGHVS, CDR2 FNYEAQ. The CDR3 DNA follows: TGTGCCAGCAGCTTAACCTCCCGTAACACTGAAGCTTTCTTT. Its protein product is CASSLTSRNTEAFF.

The chain combines TRBV27 with TRBJ1-3, with D hard to call. Germline loops: CDR1 MNHEY, CDR2 SMNVEV (reference sequence). The CDR3 is 13 amino acids. V was trimmed by 2 bases and J by 1 base, leaving 3 bases between them. The CDR3: CASSLMSGNTIYF. The CDR3, as DNA: TGTGCCAGCAGTTTAATGTCTGGAAACACCATATATTTT.

The chain joins TRBV11-2 to TRBJ2-1; D unresolved. The length of the CDR3 is 17 residues. Looked up from germline, CDR1 is SGHAT and CDR2 is FQNNGV. Deletions cut 0 bases from V and 4 bases from J, with 16 bases between. CDR3 DNA sequence: TGTGCCAGCAGCTTAGACGGTGCGAGGCCCACTTACAATGAGCAGTTCTTC. Translating it yields CASSLDGARPTYNEQFF.

The V call is TRBV7-9, the J call TRBJ2-5; D is unclear. Trimming took off 1 base at V and 1 base at J, with 7 bases between the two ends. CDR1 is SEHNR and CDR2 is FQNEAQ in the germline V gene (reference sequence). This CDR3 has 14 residues. In DNA form, the CDR3 reads TGTGCCAGCAGCTTAGTGGGTTTCCAAGAGACCCAGTACTTC. It is translated as CASSLVGFQETQYF.

This chain links TRBV11-2 with TRBJ2-1; the D is unclear. The CDR3 is made up of 14 amino acids. CDR1 and CDR2 (germline): SGHAT, FQNNGV. Trimming removed 1 base from V and 5 bases from J, with 9 bases in between. CDR3 sequence reads: CASSLGVPHNEQFF. CDR3 coding DNA: TGTGCCAGCAGCTTAGGAGTACCACACAATGAGCAGTTCTTC.

The gene calls are TRBV7-3 and TRBJ2-1; D possibly corresponds to TRBD1 (6 bases). V was pared by 5 bases and J by 2 bases, with 10 bases between. The CDR3 has 14 amino acids. Germline loops: CDR1 SGHTA, CDR2 FQGTGA. The CDR3 region has the DNA TGTGCCAGCAGCCCCCAGGGGCCCTACAATGAGCAGTTCTTC. This codes for CASSPQGPYNEQFF.

The genes are TRBV27 and TRBJ2-7; tentative D call: TRBD1 (5 bases). The ends were cut back, 3 bases at V and 3 bases at J, with 12 bases in the middle. Germline V gene sequence: CDR1 MNHEY, CDR2 SMNVEV (reference sequence). The CDR3 has 14 amino acids. The CDR3 sequence is CASSFHRQGYEQYF. The CDR3 DNA reads as TGTGCCAGCAGTTTTCACAGGCAGGGCTACGAGCAGTACTTC.

The chain joins TRBV28 to TRBJ2-5; D is ambiguous. Trimming left V 2 bases short and J 2 bases short, with 9 bases between. There are 14 residues in the CDR3. Germline V gives CDR1 MDHEN, CDR2 SYDVKM. Here the CDR3 reads CASSLPQVQETQYF. The CDR3 DNA reads TGTGCCAGCAGTTTACCCCAGGTACAAGAGACCCAGTACTTC. The full variable domain, its missing parts supplied by reference TRBV28 and TRBJ2-5, is DVKVTQSSRYLVKRTGEKVFLECVQDMDHENMFWYRQDPGLGLRLIYFSYDVKMKEKGDIPEGYSVSREKKERFSLILESASTNQTSMYLCASSLPQVQETQYFGPGTRLLVL.

This chain connects TRBV6-1 to TRBJ1-1; TRBD1 might be the D (6 bases). In germline, CDR1 is MNHNS, CDR2 SASEGT. The V end lost 7 bases, the J end lost 6 bases, and 21 bases lay between the germline ends. The CDR3 is made up of 15 amino acids. The CDR3 reads CASTASLGAYSEAFF. The CDR3 region has the DNA TGTGCCAGCACCGCTTCATTGGGGGCGTATTCTGAAGCTTTCTTT.

V and J are TRBV11-2 and TRBJ2-1; the D gene could be TRBD1 or TRBD2 (5 bases each). Germline V gene lookup returns CDR1 SGHAT and CDR2 FQNNGV. V dropped 5 bases and J dropped 2 bases, with 16 bases sitting between them. This CDR3 is 16 amino acids long. The CDR3 region is CASSARGQRPYNEQFF. In DNA, the CDR3 is TGTGCCAGCAGCGCCCGGGGCCAGCGGCCCTACAATGAGCAGTTCTTC.

The genes are TRBV6-1 and TRBJ1-3; no definite D call. V lost 3 bases to trimming and J lost 1 base, with 13 bases between them. CDR3 size: 16 residues. CDR1 is MNHNS and CDR2 is SASEGT in the germline V gene. This CDR3 is CASSDKGPYSGNTIYF. CDR3 nucleotide sequence: TGTGCCAGCAGTGATAAAGGACCCTATTCTGGAAACACCATATATTTT.

The table lists this clone with a count of one. The rearrangement joins TRBV9 to TRBJ1-2; D not certain. CDR3 size: 17 residues. Germline CDR1 is SGDLS and CDR2 is YYNGEE. V lost 1 base, J lost 2 bases, and 18 bases lay in between. The CDR3 DNA reads as TGTGCCAGCAGCGTAATGCCATCAGGAACCCAAAACTATGGCTACACCTTC. Amino acid sequence: CASSVMPSGTQNYGYTF.

The chain recombines TRBV5-8 with TRBJ1-5; possible D gene TRBD1, 5 bases. The germline V gene encodes CDR1 SGHTS and CDR2 YDEGEE. The CDR3 runs 15 residues. The ends were cut back, 3 bases at V and 0 bases at J, with 10 bases in the middle. CDR3: CASSSGHYSNQPQHF. In DNA form, the CDR3 reads TGTGCCAGCAGCTCCGGACACTATAGCAATCAGCCCCAGCATTTT.

The rearrangement uses TRBV5-1 and TRBJ1-3, with D possibly being TRBD1 (5 bases). Per germline, CDR1 SGHRS and CDR2 YFSETQ. V gave up 0 bases and J gave up 3 bases, with 10 bases separating them. CDR3 length: 15 amino acids. CDR3 sequence: CASSLGVRGGNTIYF. The CDR3 DNA is TGCGCCAGCAGCTTGGGTGTTAGGGGTGGAAACACCATATATTTT. The full variable domain, in which reference TRBV5-1 and TRBJ1-3 provide the parts outside the CDR3, is KAGVTQTPRYLIKTRGQQVTLSCSPISGHRSVSWYQQTPGQGLQFLFEYFSETQRNKGNFPGRFSGRQFSNSRSEMNVSTLELGDSALYLCASSLGVRGGNTIYFGEGSWLTVV.

This rearrangement joins TRBV28 to TRBJ2-3, with 9 bases lining up with TRBD2. The germline V gene encodes CDR1 MDHEN and CDR2 SYDVKM. This CDR3 has 16 residues. With 5 bases clipped from V and 0 bases from J, the junction kept 6 bases outside the gene matches. The chain's CDR3 is CASSIRLAESTDTQYF. The DNA for the CDR3 is TGTGCCAGCAGTATACGACTAGCGGAAAGCACAGATACGCAGTATTTT.

The chain combines TRBV9 with TRBJ2-7; tentative D call: TRBD2 (5 bases). Trimming removed 0 bases at V and 5 bases at J, with 15 bases between. CDR1 and CDR2 from the germline V gene are SGDLS and YYNGEE. This CDR3 has 15 residues. The CDR3 DNA follows: TGTGCCAGCAGCGTAGACATCGGGGTTCGGAACGAGCAGTACTTC. This translates into CASSVDIGVRNEQYF.

In its sample, this clone was seen a few times. This chain links TRBV19 with TRBJ1-5, with D unclear. The CDR3 is 13 residues long. Trimming shortened V by 6 bases and J by 5 bases, and 11 bases separated the two germline ends. Germline V gene lookup returns CDR1 LNHDA and CDR2 SQIVND (reference sequence). This CDR3 is CASSTHTYQPQHF. The CDR3 DNA is TGTGCCAGTAGCACCCACACCTATCAGCCCCAGCATTTT.

The genes are TRBV2 and TRBJ1-4; D possibly corresponds to TRBD1 (6 bases). This CDR3 has 16 amino acids. Trimming shortened V by 8 bases and J by 8 bases, and 24 bases separated the two germline ends. Germline values: CDR1 SNHLY, CDR2 FYNNEI. The CDR3 reads CASAPTGGVGAEKLFF. The DNA for the CDR3 is TGTGCCAGCGCGCCGACAGGAGGTGTCGGTGCCGAAAAACTGTTTTTT.

This clone was found a few times. Other DNA sequences in this sample translate to the same CDR3. The chain has TRBV5-1 and TRBJ1-5; possible D gene TRBD1, 5 bases. Trimming pared 0 bases from V and 5 bases from J, leaving 9 bases between. CDR3 size: 14 residues. In germline, CDR1 is SGHRS, CDR2 YFSETQ. As DNA, the CDR3 is TGCGCCAGCAGCTTGGAGGGGCGGGATCAGCCCCAGCATTTT. This gives the protein CASSLEGRDQPQHF.

CDR3 nucleotide sequence: TGTGCCAGCTCACCGGACACTCTGGTCCCTGAAGCTTTCTTT. It is translated as CASSPDTLVPEAFF. J is TRBJ1-1 and V is TRBV18, with D perhaps matching TRBD1 (5 bases). From germline, CDR1 is KGHSH and CDR2 LQKENI. The CDR3 contains 14 residues. V gave up 3 bases and J gave up 6 bases, with 14 bases separating them.